One TCR beta chain is described in this entry. The entry originates in a study of TIL therapy for anti-PD-1-resistant metastatic lung cancer. Study as a whole: Half of patients were current or former smokers.

Time point given: pre-treatment sample, taken before nivolumab and TIL therapy. Tumor tissue came from excised metastases, mostly pleural nodules or supraclavicular lymph nodes. Stage 4 NSCLC adults joined between October 2017 and 2020. The immunoSEQ assay was v3. Only in-frame clones appear in the TCRdb table, and some are missing; sequencing was by immunoSEQ multiplex PCR. The sample has roughly 92,000 clones, around three fifths seen once. Unmatched junction bases numbered 12, after V lost 10 bases and J lost 3 bases. The CDR3 totals 15 residues. The germline V gene encodes CDR1 MNHEY and CDR2 SMNVEV (reference sequence).

The chain carries TRBV27 and TRBJ1-5, with TRBD1 identical over 7 bases. The TCR was taken from a person between 25 and 79 years old with non-small cell lung cancer. Here the sequenced sample was tumor tissue, taken at baseline. The CDR3 loop is CANPRQGIFNQPQHF. The CDR3 DNA reads TGTGCCAACCCCCGACAGGGCATATTCAATCAGCCCCAGCATTTT.